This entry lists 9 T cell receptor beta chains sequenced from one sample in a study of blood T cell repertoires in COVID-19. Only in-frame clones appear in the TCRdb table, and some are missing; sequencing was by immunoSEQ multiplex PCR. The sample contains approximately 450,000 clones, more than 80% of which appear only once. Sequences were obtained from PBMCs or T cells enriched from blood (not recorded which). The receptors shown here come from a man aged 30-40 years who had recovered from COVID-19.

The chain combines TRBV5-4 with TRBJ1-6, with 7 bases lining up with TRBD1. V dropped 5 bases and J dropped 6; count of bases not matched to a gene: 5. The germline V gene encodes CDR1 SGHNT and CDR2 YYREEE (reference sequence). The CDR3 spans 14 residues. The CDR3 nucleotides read TGTGCCAGCAGAGGGGGCTTGGGTAATTCACCCCTCCACTTT. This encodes CASRGGLGNSPLHF.

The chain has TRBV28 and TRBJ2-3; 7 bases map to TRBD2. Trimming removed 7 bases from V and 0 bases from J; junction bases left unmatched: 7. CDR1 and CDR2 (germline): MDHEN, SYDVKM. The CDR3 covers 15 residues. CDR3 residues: CASIGDYTSTDTQYF. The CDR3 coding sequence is TGTGCCAGCATTGGGGACTACACCAGCACAGATACGCAGTATTTT.

CDR3 in DNA: TGTGCCAGCAGTTCCACAACTCTGGGACTACAAATCGGGGAGCTGTTTTTT. It is translated as CASSSTTLGLQIGELFF. The chain joins TRBV27 to TRBJ2-2; TRBD2 agrees at 7 bases. The J segment lost 7 bases and the V segment lost 4 bases, leaving 15 bases of the junction unmatched. There are 17 residues in the CDR3. Looked up from germline, CDR1 is MNHEY and CDR2 is SMNVEV (reference sequence).

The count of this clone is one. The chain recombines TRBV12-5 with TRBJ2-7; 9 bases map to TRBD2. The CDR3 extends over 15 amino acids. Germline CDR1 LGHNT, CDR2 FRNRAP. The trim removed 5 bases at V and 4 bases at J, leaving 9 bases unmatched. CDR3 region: CASGPGGAGGYEQYF. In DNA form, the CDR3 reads TGTGCTAGTGGTCCGGGAGGAGCGGGAGGTTACGAGCAGTACTTC.

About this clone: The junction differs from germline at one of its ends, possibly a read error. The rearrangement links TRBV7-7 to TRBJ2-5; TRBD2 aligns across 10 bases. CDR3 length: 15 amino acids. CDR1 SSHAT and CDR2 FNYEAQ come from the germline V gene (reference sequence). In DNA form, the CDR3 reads TGTGCTAGCAGCTTAGGACTAGCGGCGGGTGAGACCCAGTACTTC. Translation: CASSLGLAAGETQYF.

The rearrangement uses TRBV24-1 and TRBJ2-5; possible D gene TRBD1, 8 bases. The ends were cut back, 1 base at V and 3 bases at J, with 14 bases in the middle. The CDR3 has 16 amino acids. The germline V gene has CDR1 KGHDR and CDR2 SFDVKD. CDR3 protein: CATSDFAQGGEETQYF. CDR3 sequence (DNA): TGTGCCACCAGTGATTTTGCACAGGGGGGGGAAGAGACCCAGTACTTC.

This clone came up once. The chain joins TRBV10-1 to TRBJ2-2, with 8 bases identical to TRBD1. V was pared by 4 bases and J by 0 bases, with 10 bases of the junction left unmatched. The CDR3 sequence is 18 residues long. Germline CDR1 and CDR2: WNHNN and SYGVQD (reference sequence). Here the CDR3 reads CASSGGGWDRPNTGELFF. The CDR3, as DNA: TGCGCCAGCAGTGGAGGAGGCTGGGACAGGCCGAACACCGGGGAGCTGTTTTTT.

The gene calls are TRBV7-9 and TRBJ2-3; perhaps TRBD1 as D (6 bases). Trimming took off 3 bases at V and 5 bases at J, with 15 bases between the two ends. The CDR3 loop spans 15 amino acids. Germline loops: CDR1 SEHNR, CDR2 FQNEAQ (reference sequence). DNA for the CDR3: TGTGCCAGCAGCTTCTTCAGACAGGACAGAGATACGCAGTATTTT. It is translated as CASSFFRQDRDTQYF.

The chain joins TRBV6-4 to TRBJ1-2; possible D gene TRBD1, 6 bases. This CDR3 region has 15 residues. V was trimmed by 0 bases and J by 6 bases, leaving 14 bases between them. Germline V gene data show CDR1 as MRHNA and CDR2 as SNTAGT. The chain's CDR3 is CASSDSSTGKDGYTF. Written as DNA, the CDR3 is TGTGCCAGCAGTGACTCGAGCACAGGGAAGGATGGCTACACCTTC.